This T cell receptor (beta chain) was profiled in a study of shared clonotypes between healthy human individuals (dated by TCRdb to about 2020). For the study in its entirety: A few men and a couple of women, aged 18 to 49 years, made up the cohort. For each donor, CD4 naive and CD4 memory were each given three plates, CD8 naive was given two plates, and CD8 memory was given one plate. To estimate repertoire size and how much clonotypes are shared between individuals, the study performed deep sequencing of blood TCR repertoires from about five healthy adults. To increase sequencing depth and limit assay-specific biases, TCR repertoire library preparation and sequencing were carried out by different laboratories using diverse techniques. Between about 0.85 and 8.9 billion PBMCs per donor were obtained by leukapheresis. The study at large found these results: Clonotypes shared by all four sorted-subset donors showed higher generation probabilities than non-shared clonotypes. Rarefaction of sorted-subset datasets indicated incomplete sequencing despite the large sequencing depth. Pairwise subsampling indicated that sequencing depth was expected to affect the degree of clonotype sharing among donors. The genetic and exposure-history diversity represented was limited by the small number of donors. When a handful of donors were compared, the shared fraction of clonotypes was around 4.6% for naive CD4, around 3.5% for naive CD8, 2% to 2.5% for memory CD4, and under 0.5% for memory CD8. Naive subsets generally had larger estimated clonotype richness than memory subsets did. Sampling was limited to blood, and TCR repertoires in tissue likely differ from TCR repertoires in blood.

The germline V gene yields MDHEN for CDR1 and SYDVKM for CDR2. V was cut back by 2 bases and J by 7 bases, leaving a gap of 14 bases between them. The CDR3 numbers 15 residues from cysteine through phenylalanine. Solely the CDR3 DNA is kept, with 45 bases framed from the first base. On this clone itself: It lacks a known antigen. Per-base qualities were not stored, and no clone one base away is much larger.

Using the deep immunoSEQ assay, TCR CDR3 regions were amplified from genomic DNA by multiplex PCR. Genomic DNA extracted from each cell subset was distributed evenly over all wells of several immunoSEQ 96-well plates, and each plate served as one replicate. For sorted subsets, around 0.2 ug of genomic DNA, equivalent to about 30,000 T cell genomes, went into each replicate PCR. The purified libraries were quantified using a Qubit 3.0 fluorometer, sized with a Bioanalyzer 2100, and then quantified again using the KAPA Library Quantification kit. A separate single-read 150-cycle Illumina NextSeq 550 flow cell was used to sequence each immunoSEQ 96-well plate. The study's processing was this. Because only junctional sequences without quality scores were contained in the immunoSEQ output, filtering matching that applied to full-length reads could not be performed. Sequences were annotated with PyIR, a Python wrapper for IgBLAST v1.9, using IMGT germline references to assign V/J genes and CDR3. Reads were removed for weak V/J assignments (E-value above 1e-6), missing CDR3, stop codons, out-of-frame junctions, or ambiguous translated residues. V3J clonotypes were defined as sequences sharing an identical inferred V gene, J gene, and CDR3 amino acid sequence. Percentage overlap between repertoires was computed as shared unique clonotypes divided by the size of the smaller repertoire. Richness of each repertoire was evaluated using RTK rarefaction, the Chao1 estimator, and Recon v2.1 estimates of unobserved clonotypes. For all TCRbeta clonotypes obtained by the gDNA method from a few donors, generation probabilities were computed with OLGA. This immuneACCESS table, as held by TCRdb, lists in-frame sequences with V and J called but not all clones. Of the missing ones, under half trace to an unresolved V gene in checked studies; the others have no known cause. Clone size and the V and J calls come from that table; the DNA yielded D and trimming. The sample table shows approximately 590,000 clones, and around 95% are seen once. The ten biggest clones cover over 0.09% of the sample.

For the CD8 naive samples, CD45RO-negative cells were positively selected for CCR7, yielding a CD45RA+CCR7+ population from which TemRA cells were excluded. Healthy HIV-negative adults with no recently reported acute infections or vaccinations were included as donors. All donors were Caucasian adults living in Nashville, Tennessee, USA. Blood was obtained by leukapheresis, after which PBMCs were separated by Ficoll-Histopaque density gradient centrifugation and cryopreserved in liquid nitrogen vapor phase. Analytical flow cytometry was used to check the purity and quantity of every magnetically sorted T cell population. Each sorted fraction had its genomic DNA isolated and then quantified by UV absorbance on a Nanodrop 2000c.

Rearrangement joined TRBV28 to TRBJ1-4; no D gene is confidently identified. The TCR was taken from a woman aged 25 to 39 in good health. Sequenced material: naive CD8+ T cells sorted from blood. This sample's cell subset or site label indicates: CD45RA+CCR7+. The CDR3 is CASSLTQPFFEKLFF. The bases are TGTGCCAGCAGTTTAACGCAGCCGTTCTTTGAAAAACTGTTTTTT.